The TCR beta chain described here comes from a study of OX40 agonist ivuxolimab in advanced cancers. Overall study findings and caveats: Partial responders treated at 0.1-3.0 mg/kg exhibited clonal expansion among the lowest measured.

Sequenced by immunoSEQ multiplex PCR; TCRdb stores in-frame clones only, minus some. The sample shows around 68,000 clones, around 93% of them seen only once. For this clone: Its antigen is undetermined.

The V and J ends lost 0 bases and 9 bases respectively, with 4 bases between them. This CDR3 is 11 amino acids long. The germline V gene encodes CDR1 SGDLS and CDR2 YYNGEE. The chain carries TRBV9 and TRBJ2-1; D is undetermined. This sequence originates from an adult with an advanced solid tumor such as melanoma, head and neck, liver or kidney cancer. The source was CD4+ or CD8+ T cells sorted from blood, collected in a trial of the OX40 agonist ivuxolimab. CDR3 loop: CASSVGPEQFF. The CDR3 nucleotides read TGTGCCAGCAGCGTAGGTCCTGAGCAGTTCTTC.